Included here is one TCR beta chain sequence, with context. The antigen is unknown. The sample is drawn from a study of radiotherapy plus CTLA-4 blockade in lung cancer. Study-level points and caveats: How blood T cell clones changed early, along with interferon-beta, reportedly forecast response best. There was expansion of tumor-derived TCR clones in blood after radiotherapy plus ipilimumab.

Chemo-refractory metastatic non-small-cell lung cancer patients were treated with focal radiation plus CTLA-4 blockade with ipilimumab. Measured with immunoSEQ multiplex PCR; TCRdb has only the in-frame clones, and not every one. The sample has about 49,000 clones; roughly 85% are singletons. The TCR sequence derives from a human donor with non-small cell lung cancer whose response to radiotherapy plus ipilimumab could not be evaluated. This specimen was peripheral blood, taken from a patient treated with radiotherapy plus ipilimumab.

CDR3 in amino acids: CSVEDLAGGHNEQFF. In DNA form, the CDR3 reads TGCAGCGTTGAAGATCTGGCGGGAGGTCACAATGAGCAGTTCTTC. This rearrangement joins TRBV29-1 to TRBJ2-1, with TRBD2 matching over 8 bases. Losses at the gene ends were 0 bases for V and 5 bases for J; bases not matched to a gene: 6. This CDR3 contains 15 residues. Germline V gene data show CDR1 as SQVTM and CDR2 as ANQGSEA.